This entry is about one TCR beta chain. These data come from a study of OX40 agonist ivuxolimab in advanced cancers. Here immunoSEQ multiplex PCR was the method, and the copy in TCRdb shows in-frame clones only, minus some. Among about 95,000 clones, roughly nine tenths were seen once, and the ten largest hold under 0.35%. The CDR3 covers 15 residues. V shed 1 base, J shed 5 bases, and the junction held 5 bases outside the gene matches. The germline gives CDR1 SEHNR, CDR2 FQNEAQ (reference sequence). The sample consisted of CD4+ or CD8+ T cells sorted from blood, taken in a trial of the OX40 agonist ivuxolimab. The origin of this receptor is an adult with an advanced solid tumor such as melanoma, head and neck, liver or kidney cancer. The genes are TRBV7-9 and TRBJ2-5, with 9 positions matching TRBD1. CDR3 in amino acids: CASSLEGTGWETQYF. Written as DNA, the CDR3 is TGTGCCAGCAGCTTAGAGGGGACAGGGTGGGAGACCCAGTACTTC.